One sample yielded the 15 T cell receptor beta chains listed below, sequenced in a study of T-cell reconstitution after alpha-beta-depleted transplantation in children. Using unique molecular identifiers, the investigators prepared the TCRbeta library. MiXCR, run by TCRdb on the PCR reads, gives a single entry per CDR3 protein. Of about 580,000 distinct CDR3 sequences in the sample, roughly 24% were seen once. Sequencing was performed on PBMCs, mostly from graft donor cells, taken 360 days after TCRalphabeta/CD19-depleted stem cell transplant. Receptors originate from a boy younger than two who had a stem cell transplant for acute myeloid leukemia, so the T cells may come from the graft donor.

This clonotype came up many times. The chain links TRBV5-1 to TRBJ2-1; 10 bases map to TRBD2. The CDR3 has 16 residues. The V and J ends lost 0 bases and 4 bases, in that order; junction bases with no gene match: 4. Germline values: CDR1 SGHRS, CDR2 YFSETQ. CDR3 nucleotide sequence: TGCGCCAGCAGCTTGGAACTAGCGGGGAGTTACAATGAGCAGTTCTTC. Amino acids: CASSLELAGSYNEQFF.

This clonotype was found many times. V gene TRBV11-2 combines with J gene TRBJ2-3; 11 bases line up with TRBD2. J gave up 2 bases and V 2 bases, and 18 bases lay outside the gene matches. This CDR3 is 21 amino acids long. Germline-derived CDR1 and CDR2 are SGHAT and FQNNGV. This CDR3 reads CASSLPRGLAAFFSHTDTQYF. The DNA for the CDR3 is TGTGCCAGCAGCTTACCTCGGGGACTAGCGGCGTTTTTCTCGCACACAGATACGCAGTATTTT.

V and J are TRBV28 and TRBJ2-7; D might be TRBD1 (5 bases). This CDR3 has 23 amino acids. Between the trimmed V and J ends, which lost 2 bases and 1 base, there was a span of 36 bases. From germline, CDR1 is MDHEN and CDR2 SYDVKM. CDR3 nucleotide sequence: TGTGCCAGCAGTTTAGGCATCTCGTTCTCTAAATCACGAAACCGAAGGGGTTCCTACGAGCAGTACGTC. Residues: CASSLGISFSKSRNRRGSYEQYV.

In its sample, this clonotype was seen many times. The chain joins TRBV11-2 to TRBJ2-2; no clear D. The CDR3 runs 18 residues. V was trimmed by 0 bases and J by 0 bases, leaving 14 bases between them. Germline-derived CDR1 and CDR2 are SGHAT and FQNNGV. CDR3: CASSLEPRLFANTGELFF. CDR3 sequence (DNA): TGTGCCAGCAGCTTAGAGCCTAGACTGTTCGCGAACACCGGGGAGCTGTTTTTT.

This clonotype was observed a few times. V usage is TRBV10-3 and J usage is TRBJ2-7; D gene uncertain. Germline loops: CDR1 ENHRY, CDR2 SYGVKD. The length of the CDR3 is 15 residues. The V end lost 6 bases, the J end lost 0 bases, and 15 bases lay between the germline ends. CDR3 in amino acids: CAIRASDASSYEQYF. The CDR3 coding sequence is TGTGCCATCAGGGCATCGGACGCGAGCTCCTACGAGCAGTACTTC.

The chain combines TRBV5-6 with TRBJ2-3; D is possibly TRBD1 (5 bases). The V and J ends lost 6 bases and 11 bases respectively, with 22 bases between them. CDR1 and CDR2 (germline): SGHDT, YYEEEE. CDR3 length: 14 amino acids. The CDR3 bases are TGTGCCAGCACCTGGGGCAGGTCACAGATAGGGCAGTATTTT. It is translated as CASTWGRSQIGQYF.

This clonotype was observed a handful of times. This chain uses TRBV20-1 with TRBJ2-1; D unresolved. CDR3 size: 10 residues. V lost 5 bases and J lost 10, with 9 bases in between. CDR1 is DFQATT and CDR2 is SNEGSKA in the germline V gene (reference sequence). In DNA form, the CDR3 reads TGCAGTGCTTCTACAAGGGAGCAGTTCTTC. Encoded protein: CSASTREQFF.

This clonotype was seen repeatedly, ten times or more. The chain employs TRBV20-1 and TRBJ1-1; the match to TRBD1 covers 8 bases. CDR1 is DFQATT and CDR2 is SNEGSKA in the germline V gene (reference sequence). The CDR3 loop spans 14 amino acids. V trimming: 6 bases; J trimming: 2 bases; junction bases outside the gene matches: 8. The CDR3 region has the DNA TGCAGTGCCCCGAATGACAGGGGAAACACTGAAGCTTTCTTT. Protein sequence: CSAPNDRGNTEAFF.

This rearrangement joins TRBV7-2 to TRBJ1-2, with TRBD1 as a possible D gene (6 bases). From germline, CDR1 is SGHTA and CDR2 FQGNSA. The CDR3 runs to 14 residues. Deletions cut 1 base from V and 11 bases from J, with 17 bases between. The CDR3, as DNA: TGTGCCAGCAGCTTAGATTCGGCAGGGGTGGCTTACACCTTC. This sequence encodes CASSLDSAGVAYTF.

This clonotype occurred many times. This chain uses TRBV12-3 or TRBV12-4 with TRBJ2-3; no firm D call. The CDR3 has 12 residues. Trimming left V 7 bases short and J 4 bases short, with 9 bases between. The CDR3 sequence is CASTAGADTQYF. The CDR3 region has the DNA TGTGCCAGCACCGCCGGCGCAGATACGCAGTATTTT.

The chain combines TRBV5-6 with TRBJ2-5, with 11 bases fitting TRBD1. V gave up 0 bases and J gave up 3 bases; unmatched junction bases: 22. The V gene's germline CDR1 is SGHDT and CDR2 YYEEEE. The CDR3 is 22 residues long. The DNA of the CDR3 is TGTGCCAGCAGCTTGGGGACAGGGGGCGCGTTGATTTTCGTTAAGATGGAAGAGACCCAGTACTTC. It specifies CASSLGTGGALIFVKMEETQYF.

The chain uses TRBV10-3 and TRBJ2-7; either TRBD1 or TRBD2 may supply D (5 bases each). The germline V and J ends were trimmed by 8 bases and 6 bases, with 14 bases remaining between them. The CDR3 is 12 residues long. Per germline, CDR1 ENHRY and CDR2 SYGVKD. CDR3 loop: CAIGTAILEQYF. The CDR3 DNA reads TGTGCCATCGGGACCGCGATCCTCGAGCAGTACTTC.

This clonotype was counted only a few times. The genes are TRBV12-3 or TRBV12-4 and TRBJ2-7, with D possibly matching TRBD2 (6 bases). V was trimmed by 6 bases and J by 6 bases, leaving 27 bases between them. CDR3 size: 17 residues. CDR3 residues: CASSPRPQSAEEGEQYF. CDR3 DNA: TGTGCCAGCAGCCCTCGCCCTCAGTCGGCAGAGGAGGGCGAGCAGTACTTC.

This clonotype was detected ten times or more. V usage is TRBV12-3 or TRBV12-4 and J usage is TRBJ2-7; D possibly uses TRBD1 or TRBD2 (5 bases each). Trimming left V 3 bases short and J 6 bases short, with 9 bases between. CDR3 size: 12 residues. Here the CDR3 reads CASSFPGTEQYF. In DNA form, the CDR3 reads TGTGCCAGCAGTTTCCCAGGGACCGAGCAGTACTTC.

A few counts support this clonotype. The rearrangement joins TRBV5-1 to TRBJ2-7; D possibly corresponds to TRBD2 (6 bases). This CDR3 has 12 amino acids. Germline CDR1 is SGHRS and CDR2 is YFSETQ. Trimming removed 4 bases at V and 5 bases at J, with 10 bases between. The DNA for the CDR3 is TGCGCCAGCAGCCCGGGAGCCGACGAGCAGTACTTC. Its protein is CASSPGADEQYF.